The 9 T cell receptor beta chains given below trace back to one sample, sequenced in a study of T cells in localized non-small cell lung cancer. Method: immunoSEQ multiplex PCR; TCRdb's copy keeps in-frame clones and lacks some. The table records just under 80,000 clones, 65% to 85% of them present only once. Sample: peripheral blood, taken before any cancer treatment. The receptors here all came from a female donor older than 55 with stage I lung adenocarcinoma.

V gene TRBV9 combines with J gene TRBJ1-4, with 8 nucleotides matching TRBD1. V dropped 6 bases and J dropped 2; count of bases not matched to a gene: 6. Per the germline V gene, CDR1 is SGDLS and CDR2 is YYNGEE. This CDR3 comprises 15 residues. Written as DNA, the CDR3 is TGTGCCAGCACGCGACAGGGGTTGACTAATGAAAAACTGTTTTTT. This encodes CASTRQGLTNEKLFF.

This clone occurred once. The V and J genes are TRBV28 and TRBJ2-7; D remains ambiguous. Between the trimmed V and J ends, which lost 3 bases and 4 bases, there was a span of 13 bases. CDR3 length equals 14 residues. In germline, CDR1 is MDHEN, CDR2 SYDVKM. The CDR3 bases are TGTGCCAGCAGTTTGGCGGCCCCTCGGTACGAGCAGTACTTC. Translation gives CASSLAAPRYEQYF.

The chain recombines TRBV25-1 with TRBJ2-7; D is undetermined. Germline V gene sequence: CDR1 MGHDK, CDR2 SYGVNS. The CDR3 loop spans 15 amino acids. V was trimmed by 6 bases and J by 1 base, leaving 16 bases between them. For the CDR3, the DNA is TGTGCCAGCAGCCCGCATACGGGCCCGTCCTACGAGCAGTACTTC. As protein: CASSPHTGPSYEQYF.

This sequence joins TRBV5-1 and TRBJ1-2; TRBD1 might be the D (5 bases). CDR3 size: 15 residues. In germline, CDR1 is SGHRS, CDR2 YFSETQ. With 4 bases removed from V and 6 bases from J, the gap between germline ends came to 19 bases. CDR3 region: CASSPLGRSLDGYTF. Here the CDR3 DNA reads TGCGCCAGCAGCCCCCTGGGACGCTCTCTAGATGGCTACACCTTC. The whole variable domain, remainder taken from reference TRBV5-1 and TRBJ1-2, is KAGVTQTPRYLIKTRGQQVTLSCSPISGHRSVSWYQQTPGQGLQFLFEYFSETQRNKGNFPGRFSGRQFSNSRSEMNVSTLELGDSALYLCASSPLGRSLDGYTFGSGTRLTVV.

This clone was seen more than once but under ten times. The V gene is TRBV5-4, the J gene TRBJ2-5; tentatively, D is TRBD2 (5 bases). Germline V gene lookup returns CDR1 SGHNT and CDR2 YYREEE (reference sequence). The CDR3 runs 13 residues. V lost 7 bases to trimming and J lost 2 bases, with 12 bases between them. CDR3 bases: TGTGCCAGCCGGTGGACTGATCAAGAGACCCAGTACTTC. Amino acid sequence: CASRWTDQETQYF.

The genes are TRBV28 and TRBJ2-1; 10 bases agree with TRBD2. This CDR3 has 17 residues. The trim removed 2 bases at V and 0 bases at J, leaving 4 bases unmatched. Germline loops: CDR1 MDHEN, CDR2 SYDVKM. The CDR3 nucleotides read TGTGCCAGCAGTTTACAGACTAGCGGGCGCTCCTACAATGAGCAGTTCTTC. It codes for CASSLQTSGRSYNEQFF.

J is TRBJ1-2 and V is TRBV7-9; 8 bases map to TRBD1. This CDR3 region has 16 residues. The V and J ends lost 2 bases and 2 bases, in that order; junction bases with no gene match: 7. From germline, CDR1 is SEHNR and CDR2 FQNEAQ (reference sequence). The CDR3 bases are TGTGCCAGCAGCTTACCACTGGCAGGGGGCAACTATGGCTACACCTTC. Protein sequence: CASSLPLAGGNYGYTF.

The rearrangement joins TRBV19 to TRBJ1-5, with D perhaps TRBD1 (5 bases). This CDR3 is 12 amino acids long. The V and J ends lost 7 bases and 7 bases respectively, with 11 bases between them. Germline CDR1 reads LNHDA; CDR2 reads SQIVND (reference sequence). CDR3 amino acids: CASMDGAQPQHF. CDR3 nucleotides: TGTGCCAGTATGGACGGGGCCCAGCCCCAGCATTTT.

J is TRBJ1-3 and V is TRBV5-5; the match to TRBD1 covers 7 bases. Germline CDR1 and CDR2: SGHKS and YYEKEE (reference sequence). This CDR3 comprises 15 residues. V was clipped by 0 bases and J by 2 bases; unmatched bases: 2. Written as DNA, the CDR3 is TGTGCCAGCAGCTTGGGACAGGGCCCTGGAAACACCATATATTTT. Protein sequence: CASSLGQGPGNTIYF.